One sample yielded the 19 T cell receptor beta chains listed below, sequenced in a study of blood T cell repertoires in COVID-19. TCRdb's table, derived via immunoSEQ multiplex PCR, lists solely in-frame clones and lacks some. Found here are 150,000 to 200,000 clones, 80% to 90% of them singletons; the top ten hold over 9.5%. Sequencing was performed on peripheral blood. All receptors come from a human donor with active or convalescent COVID-19. The donor label of this sample is uncertain.

This sequence joins TRBV4-1 and TRBJ2-5; D is ambiguous. The germline V and J ends were trimmed by 0 bases and 2 bases, with 7 bases remaining between them. CDR3 size: 14 residues. Germline CDR1 MGHRA, CDR2 YSYEKL. CDR3 DNA sequence: TGCGCCAGCAGCCAAGATAACAGTCAAGAGACCCAGTACTTC. The encoded protein is CASSQDNSQETQYF.

The rearrangement uses TRBV7-3 and TRBJ2-5; D is unresolved. The CDR3 consists of 13 residues. V lost 2 bases and J lost 1, with 5 bases in between. Germline lookup yields CDR1 SGHTA and CDR2 FQGTGA. The CDR3 loop is CASSLGFQETQYF. In nucleotides, the CDR3 is TGTGCCAGCAGCTTAGGCTTCCAAGAGACCCAGTACTTC.

The chain links TRBV29-1 to TRBJ1-2, with D tentatively TRBD1 (5 bases). Germline lookup yields CDR1 SQVTM and CDR2 ANQGSEA. Trimming pared 6 bases from V and 8 bases from J, leaving 10 bases between. This CDR3 is 10 amino acids long. CDR3 protein: CSVGGNGYTF. As DNA, the CDR3 is TGCAGCGTCGGGGGAAACGGCTACACCTTC.

V is TRBV9 and J is TRBJ1-4; possibly TRBD1 for D (5 bases). From germline, CDR1 is SGDLS and CDR2 YYNGEE. The CDR3 covers 15 residues. Trimming removed 0 bases at V and 4 bases at J, with 10 bases between. The CDR3 coding sequence is TGTGCCAGCAGCGTAGGAGTAGGGGTTAATGAAAAACTGTTTTTT. Its translation: CASSVGVGVNEKLFF.

CDR3 amino acids: CASSLSRTGGSDTQYF. The DNA of the CDR3 is TGTGCCAGCAGCTTAAGTAGGACAGGTGGGTCAGATACGCAGTATTTT. The rearrangement uses TRBV7-2 and TRBJ2-3; 7 bases match TRBD1. Germline V lookup: CDR1 SGHTA, CDR2 FQGNSA. V lost 2 bases and J lost 4; bases outside the gene matches: 9. This CDR3 is built from 16 residues.

In nucleotides, the CDR3 is TGTGCCAGCAGCGTAGTTCCTAGCGGGGAGACCGGGGAGCTGTTTTTT. Amino acids: CASSVVPSGETGELFF. The V gene is TRBV9, the J gene TRBJ2-2, with TRBD2 identical over 9 bases. The V and J ends lost 0 bases and 5 bases, in that order; junction bases with no gene match: 5. The CDR3 has 16 residues. Germline V gene lookup returns CDR1 SGDLS and CDR2 YYNGEE.

The chain carries TRBV5-1 and TRBJ2-6; D remains unclear. CDR1 and CDR2 (germline): SGHRS, YFSETQ. Trimming cost V 9 bases and J 0 bases, with 10 bases left between them. The CDR3 is 14 amino acids. The CDR3 DNA reads as TGCGCCACTAAACAGAGCTCTGGGGCCAACGTCCTGACTTTC. Translating it yields CATKQSSGANVLTF. Drawing the rest from reference TRBV5-1 and TRBJ2-6, the complete variable domain is KAGVTQTPRYLIKTRGQQVTLSCSPISGHRSVSWYQQTPGQGLQFLFEYFSETQRNKGNFPGRFSGRQFSNSRSEMNVSTLELGDSALYLCATKQSSGANVLTFGAGSRLTVL.

This CDR3 reads CASTPGGAAGYTF. CDR3 coding DNA: TGTGCCAGCACCCCAGGAGGGGCGGCAGGCTACACCTTC. The chain carries TRBV3-1 (or the pseudogene TRBV3-2) and TRBJ1-2; D might be TRBD1 (5 bases). Trimming left V 7 bases short and J 8 bases short, with 17 bases between. The CDR3 spans 13 residues. Germline V CDR1 and CDR2: LGHDT, YNNKEL (reference sequence).

This rearrangement joins TRBV28 to TRBJ2-3; TRBD2 matches 10 bases. The germline V gene encodes CDR1 MDHEN and CDR2 SYDVKM. CDR3 length: 15 amino acids. The V gene end was trimmed by 6 bases and the J gene end by 0 bases; junction bases not matched to a gene: 3. The CDR3 region is CASRTSGASTDTQYF. In DNA form, the CDR3 reads TGTGCCAGCAGAACTAGCGGGGCTAGCACAGATACGCAGTATTTT.

The chain links TRBV2 to TRBJ1-5; D not resolved. V was trimmed by 7 bases and J by 5 bases, leaving 12 bases between them. This CDR3 spans 13 amino acids. Germline CDR1 and CDR2: SNHLY and FYNNEI. CDR3 coding DNA: TGTGCCAGCAAGGTCGGAGAGGATCAGCCCCAGCATTTT. Protein product: CASKVGEDQPQHF. The variable domain in full, completed from reference TRBV2 and TRBJ1-5, reads EPEVTQTPSHQVTQMGQEVILRCVPISNHLYFYWYRQILGQKVEFLVSFYNNEISEKSEIFDDQFSVERPDGSNFTLKIRSTKLEDSAMYFCASKVGEDQPQHFGDGTRLSIL.

V is TRBV30 and J is TRBJ1-1; no firm D call. The length of the CDR3 is 11 residues. The germline V gene has CDR1 GTSNPN and CDR2 SVGIG (reference sequence). Deletions cut 6 bases from V and 4 bases from J, with 9 bases between. CDR3 DNA: TGTGCCTGTCGCAAGCGCACTGAAGCTTTCTTT. It encodes CACRKRTEAFF.

V is TRBV18 and J is TRBJ2-1, with 9 bases matching TRBD1. The trim removed 8 bases at V and 7 bases at J, leaving 3 bases unmatched. CDR1 KGHSH and CDR2 LQKENI come from the germline V gene. CDR3 length: 12 residues. CDR3 protein: CASDRGGNEQFF. CDR3 nucleotide sequence: TGTGCCAGCGACAGGGGGGGGAATGAGCAGTTCTTC.

The V call is TRBV11-3, the J call TRBJ2-5, with 9 nucleotides matching TRBD2. V gave up 1 base and J gave up 5 bases; unmatched junction bases: 11. The CDR3 extends over 17 amino acids. Looked up from germline, CDR1 is SGHNT and CDR2 is YENEEA. The CDR3 nucleotides read TGTGCCAGCAGCTTAGTCGCTAGCGGGGCGGGTAGGGAGACCCAGTACTTC. It is translated as CASSLVASGAGRETQYF.

The genes are TRBV28 and TRBJ2-7, with 7 bases matching TRBD2. The CDR3 sequence is 13 residues long. J gave up 2 bases and V 5 bases, and 3 bases lay outside the gene matches. CDR1 MDHEN and CDR2 SYDVKM come from the germline V gene. CDR3 sequence (DNA): TGTGCCAGCAGTGAAGGGAGGGCCTACGAGCAGTACTTC. It encodes CASSEGRAYEQYF.

This chain uses TRBV9 with TRBJ2-7, with a possible D match to TRBD1 (6 bases). CDR1 and CDR2 (germline): SGDLS, YYNGEE. The CDR3 sequence is 16 residues long. Trimming took off 3 bases at V and 6 bases at J, with 22 bases between the two ends. The CDR3 loop is CASSGGGSNYLREQYF. Here the CDR3 DNA reads TGTGCCAGCAGCGGTGGGGGCTCCAACTATCTTCGCGAGCAGTACTTC.

This rearrangement joins TRBV7-2 to TRBJ2-4, with a tentative D call TRBD1 (6 bases). This CDR3 contains 15 residues. Trimming removed 6 bases at V and 0 bases at J, with 12 bases between. Germline V gene data show CDR1 as SGHTA and CDR2 as FQGNSA. CDR3 in amino acids: CASRPDRLAKNIQYF. Here the CDR3 DNA reads TGTGCCAGCAGACCCGACAGGCTAGCCAAAAACATTCAGTACTTC.

J is TRBJ2-2 and V is TRBV5-1; TRBD2 agrees at 10 bases. J gave up 0 bases and V 0 bases, and 5 bases lay outside the gene matches. In germline, CDR1 is SGHRS, CDR2 YFSETQ. This CDR3 has 18 residues. CDR3 amino acids: CASSLGLAGATNTGELFF. CDR3 nucleotide sequence: TGCGCCAGCAGCTTGGGACTAGCGGGCGCTACGAACACCGGGGAGCTGTTTTTT.

The chain couples TRBV5-1 to TRBJ2-3; 10 positions match TRBD1. The CDR3 runs 17 residues. V lost 0 bases, J lost 2 bases, and 6 bases stayed unmatched. Germline lookup yields CDR1 SGHRS and CDR2 YFSETQ. In DNA, the CDR3 is TGCGCCAGCAGCTTGGAATGGGGACAGGGGACCACAGATACGCAGTATTTT. Translated: CASSLEWGQGTTDTQYF.

The chain links TRBV5-4 to TRBJ2-7, with 9 nucleotides matching TRBD1. The junction had 8 bases not matched to a gene; V was cut back by 8 bases and J by 5 bases. This CDR3 spans 13 amino acids. Germline assignment: CDR1 SGHNT and CDR2 YYREEE (reference sequence). The CDR3 spells CASTGGQGDEQYF. The DNA for the CDR3 is TGTGCCAGTACGGGGGGACAGGGCGACGAGCAGTACTTC.